Here is one TCR beta chain with its context. The data derive from a study of radiotherapy plus CTLA-4 blockade in lung cancer. The protocol was immunoSEQ multiplex PCR, while the TCRdb copy is restricted to in-frame clones and leaves out a portion. The data contain approximately 100,000 clones, approximately 78% of them singletons. V was clipped by 2 bases and J by 5 bases, with 13 bases between them. Looked up from germline, CDR1 is SGHNT and CDR2 is YYREEE (reference sequence). This CDR3 comprises 14 residues. This material consisted of peripheral blood, taken from a patient treated with radiotherapy plus ipilimumab. This clonotype originated in a human donor with non-small cell lung cancer who had a partial response to radiotherapy plus ipilimumab. The rearrangement uses TRBV5-4 and TRBJ2-5; the D gene is possibly TRBD1 (5 bases). The CDR3 sequence: CASSLGRQTETQYF. In DNA form, the CDR3 reads TGTGCCAGCAGCTTAGGTAGACAGACGGAGACCCAGTACTTC. Together with reference TRBV5-4 and TRBJ2-5, the CDR3 gives the full variable domain: ETGVTQSPTHLIKTRGQQVTLRCSSQSGHNTVSWYQQALGQGPQFIFQYYREEENGRGNFPPRFSGLQFPNYSSELNVNALELDDSALYLCASSLGRQTETQYFGPGTRLLVL.